The sequence of this T cell receptor (beta chain) was determined in a study of identical twins. Whole-study results and caveats: Surplus twin overlap in beta out-of-frame sequences was less pronounced.

Unique molecular identifiers were present on the cDNA, which also gained a universal primer site by template switching. TCRdb re-derived calls from the 5' RACE reads in MiXCR, one entry per CDR3 protein. The data show fewer than 800,000 distinct CDR3 sequences, 7.1% seen once. This clonotype was picked up a small number of times. Its specificity is unknown. These data also formed part of another study, on yellow fever vaccine responses in identical twins.

This sequence was found in a young woman in good health. Sequenced input: PBMCs.

CDR3 DNA: TGTGCCAACAGCTTCCGGGACTTCGGGCGCCAAGAGACCCAGTACTTC. It yields the protein CANSFRDFGRQETQYF. The chain uses TRBV21-1 and TRBJ2-5; the D call of TRBD2 is as the table states it, not checked on the DNA. TRBV21-1 is a pseudogene segment. This CDR3 contains 16 residues.